This is a list of T cell receptor beta chains from one sample in a study of cytomegalovirus exposure and HLA in healthy donors. Sequencing used immunoSEQ multiplex PCR; TCRdb keeps in-frame clones, though not all of them. This sample contains over 120,000 clones. The sample taken for sequencing was PBMCs. These receptors originate from a male donor in good health and CMV-seronegative. The CDR3 runs from the conserved cysteine through the conserved F or W. D genes are given only for firm matches.

d_gene,j_gene,v_gene,CDR3nt,CDR3aa
TRBD2,TRBJ2-7,TRBV13,TGTGCCAGCAGCACTAGCGGGAGCCACGAGCAGTACTTC,CASSTSGSHEQYF
TRBD1,TRBJ1-1,TRBV7-2,TGTGCCAGCAGCTTAGCGACAGGGAGGAACACTGAAGCTTTCTTT,CASSLATGRNTEAFF
.,TRBJ2-5,TRBV29-1,TGCAGCGTTAGACAGACAGGACAGACCCAGTACTTC,CSVRQTGQTQYF
.,TRBJ2-5,TRBV25-1,TGTGCCAGCAGTGAGAGGAACCAAGAGACCCAGTACTTC,CASSERNQETQYF
.,TRBJ1-1,TRBV6-1,TGTGCCAGCAGTGAAACGGGGTTGAACACTGAAGCTTTCTTT,CASSETGLNTEAFF
TRBD1,TRBJ2-5,TRBV2,TGTGCCAGCAAGCAACAGGGGGCTCTCGGAGGGACCCAGTACTTC,CASKQQGALGGTQYF
.,TRBJ1-1,TRBV2,TGTGCCAGCAGTGAACCCCGGGGTGTGAACACTGAAGCTTTCTTT,CASSEPRGVNTEAFF
.,TRBJ1-2,TRBV28,TGTGCCAGCAGCCCCGAGGGAGAAGCTAACTATGGCTACACCTTC,CASSPEGEANYGYTF
.,TRBJ1-5,TRBV5-5,TGTGCCAGCAGCTTCTTACCAGGTTCAAATCAGCCCCAGCATTTT,CASSFLPGSNQPQHF
TRBD2,TRBJ2-3,TRBV18,TGTGCCAGCTCACAAGGGGTAGCGGGAAGCACAGATACGCAGTATTTT,CASSQGVAGSTDTQYF
TRBD2,TRBJ2-7,TRBV6-1,TGTGCCAGCAGGACCGGGGGGGCCCCCTACGAGCAGTACTTC,CASRTGGAPYEQYF
.,TRBJ1-2,TRBV7-6,TGTGCCAGCAGCTTGAAGGAGGTAGAGGACTATGGCTACACCTTC,CASSLKEVEDYGYTF